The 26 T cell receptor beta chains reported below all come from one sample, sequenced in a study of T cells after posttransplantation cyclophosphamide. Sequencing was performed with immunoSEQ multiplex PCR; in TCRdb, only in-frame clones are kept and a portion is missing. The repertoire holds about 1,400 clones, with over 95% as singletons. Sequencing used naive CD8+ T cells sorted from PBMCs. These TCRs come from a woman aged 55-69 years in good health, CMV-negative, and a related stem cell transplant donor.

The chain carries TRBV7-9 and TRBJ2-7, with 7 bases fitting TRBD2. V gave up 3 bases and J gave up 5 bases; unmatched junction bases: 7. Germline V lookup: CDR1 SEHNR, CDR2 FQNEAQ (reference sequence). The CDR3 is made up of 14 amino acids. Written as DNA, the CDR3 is TGTGCCAGCAGCTTGGGGGGGAGTGGAAACGAGCAGTACTTC. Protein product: CASSLGGSGNEQYF.

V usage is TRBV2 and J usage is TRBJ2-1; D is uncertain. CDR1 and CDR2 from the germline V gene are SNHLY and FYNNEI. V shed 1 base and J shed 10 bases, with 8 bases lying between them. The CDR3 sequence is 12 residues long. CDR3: CASSEELSEQFF. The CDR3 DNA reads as TGTGCCAGCAGTGAAGAACTGTCGGAGCAGTTCTTC.

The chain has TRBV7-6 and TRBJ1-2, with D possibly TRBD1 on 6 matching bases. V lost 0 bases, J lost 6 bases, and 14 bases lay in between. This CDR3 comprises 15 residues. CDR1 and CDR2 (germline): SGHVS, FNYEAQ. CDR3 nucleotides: TGTGCCAGCAGCTTAGCGCCTTTTGGACAGCATGGCTACACCTTC. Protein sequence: CASSLAPFGQHGYTF. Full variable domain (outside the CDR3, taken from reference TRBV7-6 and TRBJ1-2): GAGVSQSPRYKVTKRGQDVALRCDPISGHVSLYWYRQALGQGPEFLTYFNYEAQQDKSGLPNDRFSAERPEGSISTLTIQRTEQRDSAMYRCASSLAPFGQHGYTFGSGTRLTVV.

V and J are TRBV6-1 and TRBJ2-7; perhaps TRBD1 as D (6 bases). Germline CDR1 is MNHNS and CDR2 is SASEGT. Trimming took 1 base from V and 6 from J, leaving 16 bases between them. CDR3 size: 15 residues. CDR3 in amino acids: CASSEGPQLGGEQYV. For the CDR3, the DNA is TGTGCCAGCAGTGAAGGCCCACAGTTAGGGGGCGAGCAGTACGTC.

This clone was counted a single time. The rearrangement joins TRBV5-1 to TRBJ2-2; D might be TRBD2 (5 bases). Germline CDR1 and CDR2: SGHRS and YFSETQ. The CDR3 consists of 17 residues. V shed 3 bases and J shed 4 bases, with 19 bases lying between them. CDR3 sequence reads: CASSSGMRGPPTGELFF. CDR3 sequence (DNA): TGCGCCAGCAGCTCCGGGATGCGAGGGCCCCCCACCGGGGAGCTGTTTTTT.

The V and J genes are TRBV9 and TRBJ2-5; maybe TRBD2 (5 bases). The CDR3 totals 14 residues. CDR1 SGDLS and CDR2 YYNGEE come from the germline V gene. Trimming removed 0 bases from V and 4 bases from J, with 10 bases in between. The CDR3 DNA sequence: TGTGCCAGCAGCGTAGGAAGCGGACCAGAGACCCAGTACTTC. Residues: CASSVGSGPETQYF.

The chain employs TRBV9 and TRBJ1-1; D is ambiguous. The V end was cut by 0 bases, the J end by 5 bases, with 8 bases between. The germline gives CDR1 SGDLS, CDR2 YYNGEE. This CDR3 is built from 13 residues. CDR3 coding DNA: TGTGCCAGCAGCGTAGGGCCGGGGACTGAAGCTTTCTTT. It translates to CASSVGPGTEAFF.

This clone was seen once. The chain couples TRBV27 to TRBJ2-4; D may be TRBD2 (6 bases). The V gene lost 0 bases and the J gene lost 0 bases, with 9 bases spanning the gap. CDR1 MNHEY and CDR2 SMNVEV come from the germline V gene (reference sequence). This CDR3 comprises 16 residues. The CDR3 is CASSLSGRLAKNIQYF. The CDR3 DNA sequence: TGTGCCAGCAGTTTATCCGGGAGACTAGCCAAAAACATTCAGTACTTC.

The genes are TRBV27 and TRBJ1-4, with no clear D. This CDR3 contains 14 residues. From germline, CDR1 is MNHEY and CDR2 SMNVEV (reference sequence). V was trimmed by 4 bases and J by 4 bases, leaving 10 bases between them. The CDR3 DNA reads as TGTGCCAGCAGTTCATGGGGAGGTAATGAAAAACTGTTTTTT. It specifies CASSSWGGNEKLFF.

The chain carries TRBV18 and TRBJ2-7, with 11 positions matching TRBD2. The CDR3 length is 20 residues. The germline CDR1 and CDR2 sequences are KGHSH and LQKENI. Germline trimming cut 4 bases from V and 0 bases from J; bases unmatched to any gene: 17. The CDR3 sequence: CASSQDSGRVVGARSYEQYF. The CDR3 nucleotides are TGTGCCAGCTCACAAGATAGCGGGAGGGTCGTCGGGGCCCGCTCCTACGAGCAGTACTTC.

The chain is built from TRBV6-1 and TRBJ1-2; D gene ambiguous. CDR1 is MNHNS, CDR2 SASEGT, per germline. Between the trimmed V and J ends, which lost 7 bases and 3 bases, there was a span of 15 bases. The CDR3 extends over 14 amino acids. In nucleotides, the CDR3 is TGTGCCAGCATGGTGGCCTCACCCCACTATGGCTACACCTTC. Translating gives CASMVASPHYGYTF.

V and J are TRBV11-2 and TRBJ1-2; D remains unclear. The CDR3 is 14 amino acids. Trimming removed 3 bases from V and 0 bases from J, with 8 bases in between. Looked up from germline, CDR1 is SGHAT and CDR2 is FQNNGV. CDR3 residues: CASSFSGANYGYTF. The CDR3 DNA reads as TGTGCCAGCAGCTTTAGCGGAGCTAACTATGGCTACACCTTC.

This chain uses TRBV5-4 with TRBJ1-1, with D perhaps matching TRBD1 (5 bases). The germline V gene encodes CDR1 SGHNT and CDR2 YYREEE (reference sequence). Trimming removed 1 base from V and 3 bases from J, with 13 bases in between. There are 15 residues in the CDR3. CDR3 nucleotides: TGTGCCAGCAGCTTGATCGGGACGGGGGACACTGAAGCTTTCTTT. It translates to CASSLIGTGDTEAFF.

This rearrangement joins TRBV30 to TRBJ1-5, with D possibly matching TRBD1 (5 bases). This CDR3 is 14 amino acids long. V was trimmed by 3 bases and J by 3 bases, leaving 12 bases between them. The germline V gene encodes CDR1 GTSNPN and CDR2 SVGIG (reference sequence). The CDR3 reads CAWSGGLTNQPQHF. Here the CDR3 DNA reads TGTGCCTGGAGCGGGGGACTGACCAATCAGCCCCAGCATTTT. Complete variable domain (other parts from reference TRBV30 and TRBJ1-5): SQTIHQWPATLVQPVGSPLSLECTVEGTSNPNLYWYRQAAGRGLQLLFYSVGIGQISSEVPQNLSASRPQDRQFILSSKKLLLSDSGFYLCAWSGGLTNQPQHFGDGTRLSIL.

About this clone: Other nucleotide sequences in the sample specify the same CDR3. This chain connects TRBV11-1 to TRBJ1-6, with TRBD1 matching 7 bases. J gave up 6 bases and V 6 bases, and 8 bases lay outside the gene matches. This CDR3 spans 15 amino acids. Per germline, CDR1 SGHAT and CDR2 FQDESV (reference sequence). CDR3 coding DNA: TGTGCCAGCAGACGGGACAGAACCCTTAATTCACCCCTCCACTTT. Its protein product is CASRRDRTLNSPLHF.

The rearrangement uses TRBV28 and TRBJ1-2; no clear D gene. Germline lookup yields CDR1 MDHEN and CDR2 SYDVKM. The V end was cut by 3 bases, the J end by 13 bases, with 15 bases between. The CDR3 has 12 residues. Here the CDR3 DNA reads TGTGCCAGCAGTTTCGAGTCGACTAGGTCCACCTTC. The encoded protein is CASSFESTRSTF.

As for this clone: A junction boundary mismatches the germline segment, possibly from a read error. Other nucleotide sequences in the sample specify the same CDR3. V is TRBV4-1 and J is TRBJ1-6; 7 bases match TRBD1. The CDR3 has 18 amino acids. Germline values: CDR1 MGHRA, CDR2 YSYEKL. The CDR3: CASSQGAGRGFRNSPLHF. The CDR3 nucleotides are TGCGCCAGCAGCCAAGGAGCGGGCAGGGGGTTTAGAAATTCCCCCCTCCACTTT.

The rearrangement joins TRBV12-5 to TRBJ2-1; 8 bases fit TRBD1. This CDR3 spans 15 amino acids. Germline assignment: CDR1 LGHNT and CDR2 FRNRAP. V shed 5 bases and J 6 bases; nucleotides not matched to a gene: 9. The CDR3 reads CASGHGQGPVNEQFF. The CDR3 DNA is TGTGCTAGTGGTCACGGACAGGGTCCCGTCAATGAGCAGTTCTTC.

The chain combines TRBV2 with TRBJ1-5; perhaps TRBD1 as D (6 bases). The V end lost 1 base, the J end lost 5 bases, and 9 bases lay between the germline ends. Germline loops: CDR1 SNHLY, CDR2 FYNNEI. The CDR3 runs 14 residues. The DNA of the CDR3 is TGTGCCAGCAGTGAAGGAACAGGGCATCAGCCCCAGCATTTT. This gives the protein CASSEGTGHQPQHF.

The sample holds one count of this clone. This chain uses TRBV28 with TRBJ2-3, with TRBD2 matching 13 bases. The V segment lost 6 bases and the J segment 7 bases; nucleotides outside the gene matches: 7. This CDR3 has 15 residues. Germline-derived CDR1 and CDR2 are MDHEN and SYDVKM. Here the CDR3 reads CASSLLAGGPNTQYF. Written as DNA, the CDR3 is TGTGCCAGCAGCCTACTAGCGGGGGGGCCGAATACGCAGTATTTT. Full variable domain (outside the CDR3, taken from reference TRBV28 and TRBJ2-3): DVKVTQSSRYLVKRTGEKVFLECVQDMDHENMFWYRQDPGLGLRLIYFSYDVKMKEKGDIPEGYSVSREKKERFSLILESASTNQTSMYLCASSLLAGGPNTQYFGPGTRLTVL.

In DNA, the CDR3 is TGCGCCAGCAGCGAGGGACAGGCCTACGAGCAGTACTTC. It is translated as CASSEGQAYEQYF. V gene TRBV5-1 combines with J gene TRBJ2-7; 8 positions match TRBD1. Germline CDR1 SGHRS, CDR2 YFSETQ. This CDR3 has 13 amino acids. The ends lost 4 bases at V and 2 bases at J; junction bases unmatched: 2.

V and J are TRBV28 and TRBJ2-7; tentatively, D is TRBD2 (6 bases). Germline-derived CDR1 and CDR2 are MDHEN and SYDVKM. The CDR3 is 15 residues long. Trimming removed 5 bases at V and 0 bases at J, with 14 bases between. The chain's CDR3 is CASSPTGTSSYEQYV. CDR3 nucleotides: TGTGCCAGCAGTCCGACCGGGACTTCCTCCTACGAGCAGTACGTC.

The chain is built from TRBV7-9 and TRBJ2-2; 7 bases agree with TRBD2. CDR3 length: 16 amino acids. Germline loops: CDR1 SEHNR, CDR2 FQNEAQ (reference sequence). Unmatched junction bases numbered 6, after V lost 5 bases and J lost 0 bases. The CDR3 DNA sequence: TGTGCCAGCAGCAACCTGGGGGGGTCGAACACCGGGGAGCTGTTTTTT. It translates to CASSNLGGSNTGELFF. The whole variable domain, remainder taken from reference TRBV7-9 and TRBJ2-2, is DTGVSQNPRHKITKRGQNVTFRCDPISEHNRLYWYRQTLGQGPEFLTYFQNEAQLEKSRLLSDRFSAERPKGSFSTLEIQRTEQGDSAMYLCASSNLGGSNTGELFFGEGSRLTVL.

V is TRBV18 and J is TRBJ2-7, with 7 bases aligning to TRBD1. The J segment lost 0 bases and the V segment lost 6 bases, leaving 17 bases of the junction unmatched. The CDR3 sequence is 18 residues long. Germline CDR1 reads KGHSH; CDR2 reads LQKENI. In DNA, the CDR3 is TGTGCCAGCTCGTCGACAGGGTTAATTGTTGGGAGCTCCTACGAGCAGTACGTC. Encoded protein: CASSSTGLIVGSSYEQYV.

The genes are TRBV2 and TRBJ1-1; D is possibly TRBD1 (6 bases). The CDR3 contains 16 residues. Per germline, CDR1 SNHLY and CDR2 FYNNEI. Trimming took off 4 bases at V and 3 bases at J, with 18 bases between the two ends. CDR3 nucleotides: TGTGCCAGCAGTGTCTCAGGGGAGGGTTTGGACACTGAAGCTTTCTTT. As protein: CASSVSGEGLDTEAFF.

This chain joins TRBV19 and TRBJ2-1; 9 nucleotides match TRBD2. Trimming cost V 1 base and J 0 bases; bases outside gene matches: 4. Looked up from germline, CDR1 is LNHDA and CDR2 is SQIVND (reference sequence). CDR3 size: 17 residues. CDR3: CASSIVGAGGSYNEQFF. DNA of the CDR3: TGTGCCAGTAGTATAGTGGGAGCGGGGGGCTCCTACAATGAGCAGTTCTTC.